Listed here is a single T cell receptor (beta chain). Its antigen is still unknown. These data come from a study of T cell responses to AZD1222 COVID-19 vaccine. General study findings and limits: Regions 160-218 and 743-854 dominated among vaccine-associated CD4 TCRs spanning spike. Only a handful of AZD1222 recipients were seropositive at baseline. Spike-specific TCR breadth and depth both grew after two AZD1222 doses.

V was clipped by 7 bases and J by 4 bases, with 8 bases between them. Germline V lookup: CDR1 GTSNPN, CDR2 SVGIG (reference sequence). The CDR3 length is 11 residues. Only in-frame clones appear in the TCRdb table, and some are missing; sequencing was by immunoSEQ multiplex PCR. The sample has some 120,000 clones, 80% to 85% seen once. The chain carries TRBV30 and TRBJ2-1; D ambiguous. The sequencing here drew on peripheral blood, taken on day 0 of AZD1222 vaccination. The TCR was taken from an adult in good health. CDR3 region: CASSGYNEQFF. The DNA of the CDR3 is TGTGCCTCCTCCGGGTACAATGAGCAGTTCTTC.